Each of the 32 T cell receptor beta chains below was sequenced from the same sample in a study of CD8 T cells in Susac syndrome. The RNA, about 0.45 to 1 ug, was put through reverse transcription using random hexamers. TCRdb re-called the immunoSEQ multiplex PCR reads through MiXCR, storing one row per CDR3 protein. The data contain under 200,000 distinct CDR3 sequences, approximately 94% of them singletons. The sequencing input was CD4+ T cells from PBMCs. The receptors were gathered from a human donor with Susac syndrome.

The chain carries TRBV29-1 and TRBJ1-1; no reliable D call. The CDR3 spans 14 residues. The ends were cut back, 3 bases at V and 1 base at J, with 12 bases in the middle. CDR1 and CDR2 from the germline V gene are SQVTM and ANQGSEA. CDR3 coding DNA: TGCAGCGTTGAGGCTCTAGGGCCGAACACTGAAGCTTTCTTT. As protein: CSVEALGPNTEAFF.

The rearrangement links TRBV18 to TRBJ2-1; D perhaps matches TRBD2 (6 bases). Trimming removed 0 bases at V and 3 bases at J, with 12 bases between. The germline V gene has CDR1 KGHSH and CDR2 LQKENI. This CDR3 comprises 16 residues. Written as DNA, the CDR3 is TGTGCCAGCTCACCACCCGGGACTTCTAACTACAATGAGCAGTTCTTC. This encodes CASSPPGTSNYNEQFF.

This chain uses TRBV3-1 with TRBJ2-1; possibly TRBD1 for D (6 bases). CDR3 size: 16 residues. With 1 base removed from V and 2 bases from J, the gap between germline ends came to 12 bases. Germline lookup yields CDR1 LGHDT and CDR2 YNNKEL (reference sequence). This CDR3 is CASSQVTGWPYNEQFF. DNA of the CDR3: TGTGCCAGCAGCCAAGTCACAGGGTGGCCCTACAATGAGCAGTTCTTC.

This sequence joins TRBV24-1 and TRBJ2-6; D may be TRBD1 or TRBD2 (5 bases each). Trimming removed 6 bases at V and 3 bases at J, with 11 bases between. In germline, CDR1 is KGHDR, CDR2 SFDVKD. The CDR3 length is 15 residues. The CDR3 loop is CATSLGGVGANVLTF. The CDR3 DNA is TGTGCCACCAGTCTTGGGGGAGTTGGGGCCAACGTCCTGACTTTC.

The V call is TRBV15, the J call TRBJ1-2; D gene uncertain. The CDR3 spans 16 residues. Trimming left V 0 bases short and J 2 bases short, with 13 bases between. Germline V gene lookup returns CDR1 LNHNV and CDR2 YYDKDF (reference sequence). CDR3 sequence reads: CATSRDLGSGNYGYTF. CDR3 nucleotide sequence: TGTGCCACCAGCAGAGATCTGGGATCCGGAAACTATGGCTACACCTTC. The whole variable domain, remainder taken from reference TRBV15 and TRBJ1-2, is DAMVIQNPRYQVTQFGKPVTLSCSQTLNHNVMYWYQQKSSQAPKLLFHYYDKDFNNEADTPDNFQSRRPNTSFCFLDIRSPGLGDTAMYLCATSRDLGSGNYGYTFGSGTRLTVV.

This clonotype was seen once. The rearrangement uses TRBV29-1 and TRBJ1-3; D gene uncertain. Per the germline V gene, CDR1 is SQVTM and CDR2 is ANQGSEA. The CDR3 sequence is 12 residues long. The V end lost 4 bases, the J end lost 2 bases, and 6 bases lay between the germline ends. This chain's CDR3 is CSVVGTGNTIYF. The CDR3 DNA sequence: TGCAGCGTTGTGGGCACTGGAAACACCATATATTTT.

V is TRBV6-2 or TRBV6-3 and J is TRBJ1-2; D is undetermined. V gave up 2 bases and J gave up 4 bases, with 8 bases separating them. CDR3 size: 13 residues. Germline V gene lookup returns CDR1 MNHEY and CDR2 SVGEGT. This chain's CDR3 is CASSYAGSYGYTF. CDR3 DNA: TGTGCCAGCAGTTACGCCGGATCCTATGGCTACACCTTC.

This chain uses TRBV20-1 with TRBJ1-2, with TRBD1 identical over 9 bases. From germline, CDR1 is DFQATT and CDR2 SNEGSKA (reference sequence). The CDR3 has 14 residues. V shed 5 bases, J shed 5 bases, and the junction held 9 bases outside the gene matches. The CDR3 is CSASWDRVTYGYTF. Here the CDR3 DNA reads TGCAGTGCTTCCTGGGACAGGGTTACTTATGGCTACACCTTC.

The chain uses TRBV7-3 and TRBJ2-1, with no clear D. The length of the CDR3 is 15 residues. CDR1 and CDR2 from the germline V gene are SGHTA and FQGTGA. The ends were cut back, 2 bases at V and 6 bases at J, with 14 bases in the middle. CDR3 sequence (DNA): TGTGCCAGCAGCTTAGGCTCTAGGACGTCCAATGAGCAGTTCTTC. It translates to CASSLGSRTSNEQFF.

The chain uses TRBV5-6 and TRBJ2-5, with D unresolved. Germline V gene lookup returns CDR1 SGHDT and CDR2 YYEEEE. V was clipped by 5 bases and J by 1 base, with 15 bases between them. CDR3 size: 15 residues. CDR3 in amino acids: CASSSSTGIQETQYF. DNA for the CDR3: TGTGCCAGCAGTTCATCGACTGGCATCCAAGAGACCCAGTACTTC.

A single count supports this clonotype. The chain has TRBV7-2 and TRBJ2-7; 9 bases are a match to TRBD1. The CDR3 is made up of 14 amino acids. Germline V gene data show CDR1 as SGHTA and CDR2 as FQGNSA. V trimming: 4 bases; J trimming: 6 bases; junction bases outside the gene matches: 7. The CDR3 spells CASSYQTGGGEQYF. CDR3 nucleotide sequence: TGTGCCAGCAGCTACCAAACAGGGGGCGGCGAGCAGTACTTC.

The CDR3 bases are TGTGCCAGCAGTTCAGATCCCCACTCTGGGGCCAACGTCCTGACTTTC. This codes for CASSSDPHSGANVLTF. The chain combines TRBV7-2 with TRBJ2-6; D remains unclear. The germline V gene has CDR1 SGHTA and CDR2 FQGNSA. This CDR3 has 16 residues. V lost 6 bases to trimming and J lost 0 bases, with 12 bases between them.

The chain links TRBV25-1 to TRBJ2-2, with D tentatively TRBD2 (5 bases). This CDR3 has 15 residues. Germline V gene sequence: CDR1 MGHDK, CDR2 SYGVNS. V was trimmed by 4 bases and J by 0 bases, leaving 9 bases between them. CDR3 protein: CASSAAGTNTGELFF. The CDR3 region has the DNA TGTGCCAGCAGTGCCGCGGGTACGAACACCGGGGAGCTGTTTTTT.

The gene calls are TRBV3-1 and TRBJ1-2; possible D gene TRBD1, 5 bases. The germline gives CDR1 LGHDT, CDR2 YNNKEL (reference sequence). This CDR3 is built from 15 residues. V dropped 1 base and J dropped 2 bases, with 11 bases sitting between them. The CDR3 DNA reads TGTGCCAGCAGCCAAGGACAGAGACTAAACTATGGCTACACCTTC. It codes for CASSQGQRLNYGYTF.

CDR3 DNA: TGTGCCAGCAGTTTATCAGGGGAGGATTCCTACGAGCAGTACTTC. As protein: CASSLSGEDSYEQYF. The genes are TRBV28 and TRBJ2-7; tentatively, D is TRBD1 or TRBD2 (6 bases each). CDR1 is MDHEN, CDR2 SYDVKM, per germline. This CDR3 comprises 15 residues. The ends were cut back, 1 base at V and 1 base at J, with 11 bases in the middle.

CDR3 sequence (DNA): TGCAGTGCACCAAAGTACGGGAGCACTGAAGCTTTCTTT. Amino acids: CSAPKYGSTEAFF. The chain joins TRBV20-1 to TRBJ1-1, with unresolved D. The CDR3 is made up of 13 amino acids. Trimming stripped 6 bases from V and 4 bases from J, with 15 bases between. The V gene's germline CDR1 is DFQATT and CDR2 SNEGSKA (reference sequence).

For the CDR3, the DNA is TGCGCCAGCAGCACGGGACAGGGGTGGAATGAGCAGTTCTTC. As protein: CASSTGQGWNEQFF. The chain uses TRBV5-1 and TRBJ2-1; 10 positions match TRBD1. CDR3 length: 14 amino acids. Germline CDR1 SGHRS, CDR2 YFSETQ. Trimming took 4 bases from V and 7 from J; bases not matched to a gene: 5.

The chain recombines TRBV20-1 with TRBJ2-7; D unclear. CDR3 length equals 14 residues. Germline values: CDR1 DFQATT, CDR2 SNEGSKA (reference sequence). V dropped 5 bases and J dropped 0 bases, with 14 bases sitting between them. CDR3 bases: TGCAGTGCTCCTGACTCCTGGAGCTCCTACGAGCAGTACTTC. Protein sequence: CSAPDSWSSYEQYF.

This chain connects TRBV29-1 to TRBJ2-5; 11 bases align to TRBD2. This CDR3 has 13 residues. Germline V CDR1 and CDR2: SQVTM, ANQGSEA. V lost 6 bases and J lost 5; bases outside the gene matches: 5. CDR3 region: CSVGTSGGETQYF. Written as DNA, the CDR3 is TGCAGCGTAGGGACTAGCGGCGGGGAGACCCAGTACTTC.

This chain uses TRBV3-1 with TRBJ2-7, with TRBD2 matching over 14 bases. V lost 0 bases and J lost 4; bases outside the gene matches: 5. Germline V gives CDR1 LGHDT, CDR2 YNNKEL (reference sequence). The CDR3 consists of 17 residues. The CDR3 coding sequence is TGTGCCAGCAGCCAAGAGGGACTAGCGGGAGATCAGTACGAGCAGTACTTC. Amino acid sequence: CASSQEGLAGDQYEQYF.

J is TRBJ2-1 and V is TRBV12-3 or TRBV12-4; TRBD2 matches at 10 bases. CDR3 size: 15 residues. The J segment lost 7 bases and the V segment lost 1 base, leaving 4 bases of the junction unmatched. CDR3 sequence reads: CASSLVAGGSNEQFF. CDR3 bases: TGTGCCAGCAGTTTAGTAGCGGGAGGTAGTAATGAGCAGTTCTTC.

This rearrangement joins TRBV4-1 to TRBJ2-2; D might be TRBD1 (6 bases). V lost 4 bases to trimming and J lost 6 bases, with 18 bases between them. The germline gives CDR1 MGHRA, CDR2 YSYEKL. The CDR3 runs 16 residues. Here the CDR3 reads CASSPQGITRAGELFF. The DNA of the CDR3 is TGCGCCAGCAGCCCCCAGGGGATTACGAGGGCCGGGGAGCTGTTTTTT.

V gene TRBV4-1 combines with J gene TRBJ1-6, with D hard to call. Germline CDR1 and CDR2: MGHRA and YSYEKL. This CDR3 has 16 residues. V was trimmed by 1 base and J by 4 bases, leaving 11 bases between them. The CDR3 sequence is CASSQAPRSYNSPLHF. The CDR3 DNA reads TGCGCCAGCAGCCAAGCCCCACGTTCGTATAATTCACCCCTCCACTTT.

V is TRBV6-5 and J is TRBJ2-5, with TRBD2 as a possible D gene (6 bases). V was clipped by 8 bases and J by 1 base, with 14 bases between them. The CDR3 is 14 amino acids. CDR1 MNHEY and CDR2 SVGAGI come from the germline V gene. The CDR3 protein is CASGPRRGQETQYF. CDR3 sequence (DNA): TGTGCCAGCGGTCCGCGGAGGGGCCAAGAGACCCAGTACTTC.

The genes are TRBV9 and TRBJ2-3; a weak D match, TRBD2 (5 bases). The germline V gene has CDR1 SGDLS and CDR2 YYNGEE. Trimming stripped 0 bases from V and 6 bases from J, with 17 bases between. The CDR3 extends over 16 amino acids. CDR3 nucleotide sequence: TGTGCCAGCAGCGTAGAGGTGGAGACCCGAGGGGATACGCAGTATTTT. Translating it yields CASSVEVETRGDTQYF.

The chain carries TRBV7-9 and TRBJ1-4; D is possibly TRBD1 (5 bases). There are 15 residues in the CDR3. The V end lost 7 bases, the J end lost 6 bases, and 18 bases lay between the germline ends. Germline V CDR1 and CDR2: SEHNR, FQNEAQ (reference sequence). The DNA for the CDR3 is TGTGCCAGCACCATAGCGGGTCAGGGCTATGAAAAACTGTTTTTT. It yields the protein CASTIAGQGYEKLFF.

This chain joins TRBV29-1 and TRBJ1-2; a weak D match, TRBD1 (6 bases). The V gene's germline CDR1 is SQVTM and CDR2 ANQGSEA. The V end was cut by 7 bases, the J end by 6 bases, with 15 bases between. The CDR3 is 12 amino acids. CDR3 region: CSGYRDNDGYTF. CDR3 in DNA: TGCAGCGGGTACAGGGACAACGATGGCTACACCTTC.

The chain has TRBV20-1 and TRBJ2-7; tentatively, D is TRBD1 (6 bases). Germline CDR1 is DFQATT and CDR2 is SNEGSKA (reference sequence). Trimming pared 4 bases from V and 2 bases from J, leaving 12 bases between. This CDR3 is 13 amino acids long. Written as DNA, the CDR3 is TGCAGTGCTAAGATTCCAGGGGCCTACGAGCAGTACTTC. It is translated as CSAKIPGAYEQYF.

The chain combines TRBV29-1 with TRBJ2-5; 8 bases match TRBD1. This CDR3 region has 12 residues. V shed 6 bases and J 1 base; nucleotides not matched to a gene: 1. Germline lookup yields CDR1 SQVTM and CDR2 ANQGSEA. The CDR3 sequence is CSVTGGQETQYF. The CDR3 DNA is TGCAGCGTAACAGGGGGCCAAGAGACCCAGTACTTC.

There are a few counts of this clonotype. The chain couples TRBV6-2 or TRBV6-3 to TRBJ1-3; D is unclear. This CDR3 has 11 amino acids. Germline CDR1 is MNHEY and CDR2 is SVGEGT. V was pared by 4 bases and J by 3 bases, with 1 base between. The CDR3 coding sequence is TGTGCCAGCAGTTTTGGAAACACCATATATTTT. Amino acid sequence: CASSFGNTIYF.

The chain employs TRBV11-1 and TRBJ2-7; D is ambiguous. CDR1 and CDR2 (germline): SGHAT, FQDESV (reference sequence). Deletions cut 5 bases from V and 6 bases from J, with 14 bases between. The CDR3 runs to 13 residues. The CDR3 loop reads CASSPRQRTEQYF. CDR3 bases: TGTGCCAGCAGCCCGCGGCAGAGGACCGAGCAGTACTTC.

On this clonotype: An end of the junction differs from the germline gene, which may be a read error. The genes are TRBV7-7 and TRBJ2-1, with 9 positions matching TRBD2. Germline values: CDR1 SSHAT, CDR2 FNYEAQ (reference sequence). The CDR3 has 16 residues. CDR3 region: CASSLSSGVSYNEQFF. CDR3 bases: TGTGCTAGCAGCTTATCTAGCGGGGTCTCCTACAATGAGCAGTTCTTC. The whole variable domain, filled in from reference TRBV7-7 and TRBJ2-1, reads GAGVSQSPRYKVTKRGQDVTLRCDPISSHATLYWYQQALGQGPEFLTYFNYEAQPDKSGLPSDRFSAERPEGSISTLTIQRTEQRDSAMYRCASSLSSGVSYNEQFFGPGTRLTVL.